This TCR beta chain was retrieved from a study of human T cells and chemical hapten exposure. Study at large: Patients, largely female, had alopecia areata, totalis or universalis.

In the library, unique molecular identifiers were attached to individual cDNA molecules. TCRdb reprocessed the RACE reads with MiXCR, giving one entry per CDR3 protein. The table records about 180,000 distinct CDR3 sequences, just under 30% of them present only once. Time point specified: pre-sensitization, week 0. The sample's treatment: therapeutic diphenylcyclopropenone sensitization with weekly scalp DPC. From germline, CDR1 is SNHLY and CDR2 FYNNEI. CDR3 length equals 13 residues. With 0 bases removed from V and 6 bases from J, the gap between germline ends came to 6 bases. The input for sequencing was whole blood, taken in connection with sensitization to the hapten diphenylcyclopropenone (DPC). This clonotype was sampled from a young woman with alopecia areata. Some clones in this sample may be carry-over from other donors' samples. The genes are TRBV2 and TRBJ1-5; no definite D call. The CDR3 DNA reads TGTGCCAGCAGTGAAGCGCAGGTTCAGCCCCAGCATTTT. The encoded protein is CASSEAQVQPQHF.